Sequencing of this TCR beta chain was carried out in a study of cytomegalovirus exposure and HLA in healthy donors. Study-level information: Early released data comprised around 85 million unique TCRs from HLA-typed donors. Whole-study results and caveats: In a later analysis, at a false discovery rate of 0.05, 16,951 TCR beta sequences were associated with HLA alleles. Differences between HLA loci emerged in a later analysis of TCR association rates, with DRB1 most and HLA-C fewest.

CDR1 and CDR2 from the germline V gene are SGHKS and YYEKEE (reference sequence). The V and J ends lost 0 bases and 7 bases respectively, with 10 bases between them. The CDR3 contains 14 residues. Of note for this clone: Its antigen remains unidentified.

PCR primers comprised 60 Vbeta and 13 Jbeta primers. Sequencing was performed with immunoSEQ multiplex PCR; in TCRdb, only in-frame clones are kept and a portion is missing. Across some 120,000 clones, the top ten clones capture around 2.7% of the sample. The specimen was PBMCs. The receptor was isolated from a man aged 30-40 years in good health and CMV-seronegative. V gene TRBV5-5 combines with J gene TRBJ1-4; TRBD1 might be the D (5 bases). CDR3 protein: CASSLGGRVEKLFF. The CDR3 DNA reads TGTGCCAGCAGCTTGGGGGGCAGAGTTGAAAAACTGTTTTTT.